This T cell receptor (beta chain) was observed in a study of OX40 agonist ivuxolimab in advanced cancers. Germline lookup yields CDR1 LGHNA and CDR2 YSLEER. Trimming shortened V by 3 bases and J by 8 bases, and 7 bases separated the two germline ends. The CDR3 runs 11 residues. Clones were read by immunoSEQ multiplex PCR, and TCRdb kept only the in-frame ones, dropping some. The table records 9,500 to 15,000 clones, about 81% of them present only once. Sequences were derived from CD4+ or CD8+ T cells sorted from blood, sampled in a trial of the OX40 agonist ivuxolimab. The rearrangement links TRBV4-3 to TRBJ1-2; the D is unclear. The receptor was isolated from an adult with an advanced solid tumor such as melanoma, head and neck, liver or kidney cancer. The CDR3 DNA follows: TGCGCCAGCAGCCATGGCAGAGGCTACACCTTC. Its protein is CASSHGRGYTF.